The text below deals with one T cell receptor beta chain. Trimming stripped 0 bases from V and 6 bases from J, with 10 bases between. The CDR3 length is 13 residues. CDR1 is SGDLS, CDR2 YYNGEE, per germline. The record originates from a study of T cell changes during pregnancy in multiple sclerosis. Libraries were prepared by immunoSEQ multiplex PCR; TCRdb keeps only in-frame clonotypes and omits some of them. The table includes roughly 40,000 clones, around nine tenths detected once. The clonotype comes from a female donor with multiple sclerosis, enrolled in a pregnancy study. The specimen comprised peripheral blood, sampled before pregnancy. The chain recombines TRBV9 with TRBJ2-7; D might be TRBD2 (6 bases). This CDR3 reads CASSVGRGSEQYF. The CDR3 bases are TGTGCCAGCAGCGTAGGGAGGGGATCCGAGCAGTACTTC.